A few counts support the clone carrying this T cell receptor beta chain. Its antigen is unknown. These data are taken from a study of beta chain features in type 1 diabetes. All of the isolated RNA was reverse transcribed, so expressed TCRB transcripts were sequenced. Data came from immunoSEQ multiplex PCR; TCRdb stores just in-frame clones and leaves some out. The table includes 300,000 to 350,000 clones, roughly 8% detected once. The study, taken as a whole, reports: There was a possibility that cDNA sequencing over-represented cells with high TCR expression.

Specimen: central memory CD4+ T cells from blood. The receptor was isolated from a woman under 30 in good health.

CDR3 DNA: TGTGCCAGCAGCCAAGAACCCCAAGAGACCCAGTACTTC. It translates to CASSQEPQETQYF. The V call is TRBV5-4, the J call TRBJ2-5; no clear D. Germline values: CDR1 SGHNT, CDR2 YYREEE (reference sequence). The ends were cut back, 4 bases at V and 1 base at J, with 8 bases in the middle. The CDR3 covers 13 residues.